Listed below are T cell receptor beta chains from one sample, sequenced in a study of blood T cells in healthy people across ages. TCRdb reprocessed the 5' RACE reads via MiXCR and lists one record per CDR3 protein. The sample contains under 2 million distinct CDR3 sequences, about 35% of which appear only once. Sequenced sample: blood. The receptors stem from a woman aged 25 to 45 in good health. CDR3s include the opening cysteine and the closing phenylalanine or tryptophan. A D gene is named only where the DNA matches it firmly. Only part of the rows carry a size: once, few, many, or a class if the clone is expanded.

NA | TRBJ2-1 | 15 | NA | TRBV2 | TGTGCCAGCAGTCTCTACTTTAGCTCCTACAATGAGCAGTTCTTC | CASSLYFSSYNEQFF
TRBD1 | TRBJ2-7 | 17 | few | TRBV6-2/TRBV6-3 | TGTGCCAGCAGGGCCCTTACATCCGGGACAGGGGGCTACGAGCAGTACTTC | CASRALTSGTGGYEQYF
NA | TRBJ2-7 | 14 | NA | TRBV28 | TGTGCCAGCAGTTTAATGGTCCTTCGGGGAGAGCAGTACTTC | CASSLMVLRGEQYF
TRBD2 | TRBJ2-1 | 14 | few | TRBV12-3/TRBV12-4 | TGTGCCAGCAGCCTACCGGGACTAGCGAATGAGCAGTTCTTC | CASSLPGLANEQFF
TRBD1 | TRBJ1-1 | 12 | NA | TRBV29-1 | TGCAGCGGGAACGACAGGGGTTCTGAAGCTTTCTTT | CSGNDRGSEAFF
TRBD1 | TRBJ1-5 | 13 | few | TRBV28 | TGTGCCAGCAAACAGGGGGGTAGTGGGCCCCAGCATTTT | CASKQGGSGPQHF
TRBD2 | TRBJ2-1 | 15 | few | TRBV19 | TGTGCCAGTAGTATAGATCTGGGAGCGGGAAATGAGCAGTTCTTC | CASSIDLGAGNEQFF
NA | TRBJ2-7 | 12 | NA | TRBV20-1 | TGCAGTGCTAACCCGGACAGCTACGAGCAGTACTTC | CSANPDSYEQYF
NA | TRBJ2-3 | 14 | few | TRBV6-5 | TGTGCCAGCCAAGTCGGCAGGAGCACAGATACGCAGTATTTT | CASQVGRSTDTQYF
NA | TRBJ2-1 | 12 | few | TRBV20-1 | TGCAGTGCTAGAGATCTAGAAAATGAGCAGTTCTTC | CSARDLENEQFF
NA | TRBJ1-4 | 12 | few | TRBV6-5 | TGTGCCAGCAGTTCGGGTATCGGAAAACTGTTTTTT | CASSSGIGKLFF
TRBD2 | TRBJ2-5 | 15 | many | TRBV5-1 | TGCGCCAGCAGTGACGCGGGGGGCCGCCAGGAGACCCAGTACTTC | CASSDAGGRQETQYF
NA | TRBJ2-7 | 14 | few | TRBV5-4 | TGTGCCAGCAGCTTAAGAGGGGCGCAGAGCGAGCAGTACTTC | CASSLRGAQSEQYF
NA | TRBJ2-3 | 14 | NA | TRBV6-2/TRBV6-3 | TGTGCCAGCAGTTACTTATCTAGCACAGATACGCAGTATTTT | CASSYLSSTDTQYF
NA | TRBJ2-1 | 15 | NA | TRBV2 | TGTGCCAGCCGCCCCGAGACTGGGGTCTACAATGAGCAGTTCTTC | CASRPETGVYNEQFF
NA | TRBJ1-1 | 19 | few | TRBV5-5 | TGTGCCAGCAGCTTGGGGTCCCCTGCTATTACGGGGCCGAACACTGAAGCTTTCTTT | CASSLGSPAITGPNTEAFF
NA | TRBJ1-2 | 11 | NA | TRBV25-1 | TGTGCCAGCGGGACCGAGAGTGGCTACACCTTC | CASGTESGYTF
NA | TRBJ2-3 | 15 | NA | TRBV6-6 | TGTGCCAGCGGGAAACCAGTGGGGGGCGCAGATACGCAGTATTTT | CASGKPVGGADTQYF
TRBD2 | TRBJ2-5 | 18 | NA | TRBV11-2 | TGTGCCAGCAGCTTAGCGGGAGGTGCGGCCGGTTCGGGGTCGGCCCAGTACTTC | CASSLAGGAAGSGSAQYF
TRBD1 | TRBJ2-1 | 15 | NA | TRBV20-1 | TGCAGTGCTAGAGACCAGGGGGCAGGGTACAATGAGCAGTTCTTC | CSARDQGAGYNEQFF
NA | TRBJ2-3 | 14 | NA | TRBV12-3/TRBV12-4 | TGTGCCAGCAGGAAGCGGGTCCGCACAGATGCGCAGTATTTT | CASRKRVRTDAQYF
NA | TRBJ2-5 | 15 | few | TRBV29-1 | TGCAGCGTTGAAGAAGGGCGCGGGCTAGTCTCAGCCCAGTACTTC | CSVEEGRGLVSAQYF
NA | TRBJ2-1 | 16 | few | TRBV5-4 | TGTGCCAGCAGCTTGGATGGGACGCAAGCCTACAATGAGCAGTTCTTC | CASSLDGTQAYNEQFF
TRBD1 | TRBJ1-6 | 17 | NA | TRBV7-9 | TGTGCCAGCAGCTCGGGACAGTTAAGCTCCTATAATTCATCCCTCCACTTT | CASSSGQLSSYNSSLHF
NA | TRBJ1-5 | 13 | NA | TRBV20-1 | TGCAGTGCTATCAGCGGGGGGGAGCAGCCCCAGCATTTT | CSAISGGEQPQHF
NA | TRBJ2-5 | 14 | few | TRBV7-9 | TGTGCCAGCAGCTTAATTAAAGGAGGGGAGACCCAGTACTTC | CASSLIKGGETQYF
TRBD1 | TRBJ2-1 | 15 | NA | TRBV6-4 | TGTACCAGCAGTGATATAGGGACAGGGTATCATGAGCAGTTCTTC | CTSSDIGTGYHEQFF
TRBD1 | TRBJ2-1 | 16 | NA | TRBV14 | TGTGCCAGCAGCGCACTTCCGGGACAGGGAGACAATGAGCAGTTCTTC | CASSALPGQGDNEQFF
NA | TRBJ1-5 | 14 | NA | TRBV7-9 | TGTGCCAGCAGTCCGGGTGGGGAATTCTGGCCCCAGCATTTT | CASSPGGEFWPQHF